This passage covers 17 T cell receptor beta chains from one sample sequenced in a study of shared clonotypes between healthy human individuals. Produced via immunoSEQ multiplex PCR; TCRdb's table is partial and in-frame only. Of some 2,500,000 clones in the sample, around 90% were seen once. The sequenced sample consisted of naive CD4+ T cells from PBMCs. The subset: CD45RA+ positively selected. These receptors all stem from a man between 18 and 29 years old in good health. Some clones in this sample may be carry-over from other donors' samples.

This clone has only one observation. The chain uses TRBV28 and TRBJ1-1, with D perhaps TRBD1 (5 bases). V lost 6 bases and J lost 0, with 14 bases in between. Looked up from germline, CDR1 is MDHEN and CDR2 is SYDVKM. This CDR3 has 15 residues. The CDR3: CASRAPGTVNTEAFF. CDR3 bases: TGTGCCAGCAGAGCCCCCGGGACGGTGAACACTGAAGCTTTCTTT.

The V and J genes are TRBV7-9 and TRBJ2-2; 8 bases align to TRBD1. V dropped 3 bases and J dropped 7; count of bases not matched to a gene: 10. This CDR3 has 16 residues. Germline V CDR1 and CDR2: SEHNR, FQNEAQ (reference sequence). The chain's CDR3 is CASSFSRTGFGGELFF. The DNA for the CDR3 is TGTGCCAGCAGCTTCTCTAGGACAGGGTTCGGCGGGGAGCTGTTTTTT.

The V gene is TRBV28, the J gene TRBJ2-7, with 10 positions matching TRBD2. V gave up 0 bases and J gave up 5 bases; unmatched junction bases: 13. Germline V gives CDR1 MDHEN, CDR2 SYDVKM. CDR3 size: 18 residues. This CDR3 is CASSLWEFGAGGPDEQYF. DNA of the CDR3: TGTGCCAGCAGTTTATGGGAGTTTGGAGCGGGAGGGCCCGACGAGCAGTACTTC.

This rearrangement joins TRBV7-2 to TRBJ2-2; weak D call: TRBD1 (5 bases). The ends were cut back, 6 bases at V and 4 bases at J, with 12 bases in the middle. CDR3 length: 14 amino acids. Germline CDR1 and CDR2: SGHTA and FQGNSA. CDR3 residues: CASSLDISTGELFF. The CDR3 region has the DNA TGTGCCAGCAGTTTGGACATTAGCACCGGGGAGCTGTTTTTT.

This chain links TRBV5-4 with TRBJ2-5; TRBD2 aligns across 8 bases. V lost 4 bases and J lost 5; bases outside the gene matches: 7. Germline CDR1 is SGHNT and CDR2 is YYREEE (reference sequence). The CDR3 spans 14 residues. CDR3 coding DNA: TGTGCCAGCAGCCCCCAACGGGAGGGGGAGACCCAGTACTTC. This codes for CASSPQREGETQYF.

The V gene is TRBV7-2, the J gene TRBJ1-3, with 7 bases lining up with TRBD1. V was pared by 3 bases and J by 8 bases, with 1 base of the junction left unmatched. The CDR3 loop spans 12 amino acids. CDR1 and CDR2 from the germline V gene are SGHTA and FQGNSA. Here the CDR3 DNA reads TGTGCCAGCAGCTTTACAGGGGACACCATATATTTT. This translates into CASSFTGDTIYF.

V and J are TRBV9 and TRBJ2-1, with 12 nucleotides matching TRBD2. Germline loops: CDR1 SGDLS, CDR2 YYNGEE. Trimming cost V 0 bases and J 6 bases; bases outside gene matches: 7. The CDR3 has 17 residues. CDR3 in amino acids: CASSVEILGLAGNEQFF. CDR3 DNA: TGTGCCAGCAGCGTAGAGATATTGGGACTAGCGGGCAATGAGCAGTTCTTC.

This chain links TRBV18 with TRBJ2-7, with 14 nucleotides matching TRBD2. The CDR3 loop spans 15 amino acids. The V gene end was trimmed by 3 bases and the J gene end by 5 bases; junction bases not matched to a gene: 3. CDR1 KGHSH and CDR2 LQKENI come from the germline V gene. The CDR3 loop reads CASSPGLAGVNEQYF. The CDR3 DNA sequence: TGTGCCAGCTCACCGGGACTAGCGGGAGTCAACGAGCAGTACTTC.

This chain links TRBV6-1 with TRBJ2-5, with 9 bases lining up with TRBD1. V trimming: 6 bases; J trimming: 4 bases; junction bases outside the gene matches: 3. Germline V lookup: CDR1 MNHNS, CDR2 SASEGT. CDR3 size: 13 residues. The chain's CDR3 is CASSGTGLETQYF. The CDR3 DNA is TGTGCCAGCAGCGGGACAGGGTTAGAGACCCAGTACTTC.

This clone was detected only once. The chain has TRBV10-2 and TRBJ2-3; 8 nucleotides agree with TRBD2. The CDR3 has 14 residues. V was clipped by 7 bases and J by 0 bases; unmatched bases: 3. Germline V gives CDR1 WSHSY, CDR2 SAAADI. The CDR3 here is CASNLAGSTDTQYF. The DNA for the CDR3 is TGCGCCAGCAACTTAGCGGGGAGCACAGATACGCAGTATTTT.

The rearrangement uses TRBV28 and TRBJ2-7; 7 positions match TRBD1. Losses at the gene ends were 8 bases for V and 2 bases for J; bases not matched to a gene: 3. Germline values: CDR1 MDHEN, CDR2 SYDVKM. This CDR3 region has 12 residues. The CDR3, as DNA: TGTGCCAGCCTGGGACAGACCTACGAGCAGTACTTC. Its translation: CASLGQTYEQYF. Full variable domain (rest looked up from reference TRBV28 and TRBJ2-7): DVKVTQSSRYLVKRTGEKVFLECVQDMDHENMFWYRQDPGLGLRLIYFSYDVKMKEKGDIPEGYSVSREKKERFSLILESASTNQTSMYLCASLGQTYEQYFGPGTRLTVT.

The chain recombines TRBV7-2 with TRBJ2-7, with 10 bases lining up with TRBD2. The V and J ends lost 0 bases and 1 base, in that order; junction bases with no gene match: 3. The germline CDR1 and CDR2 sequences are SGHTA and FQGNSA. The CDR3 is 16 amino acids. The CDR3 DNA follows: TGTGCCAGCAGCTTAGCGCCTAGCGGGAGATCCTACGAGCAGTACTTC. It codes for CASSLAPSGRSYEQYF.

V is TRBV18 and J is TRBJ1-5, with D perhaps matching TRBD1 (5 bases). The CDR3 is made up of 20 amino acids. Germline V gene data show CDR1 as KGHSH and CDR2 as LQKENI. Trimming shortened V by 1 base and J by 0 bases, and 22 bases separated the two germline ends. CDR3 DNA sequence: TGTGCCAGCTCACCACGGGTCGCAGGGAGAGGGTCGAATAGCAATCAGCCCCAGCATTTT. This encodes CASSPRVAGRGSNSNQPQHF.

The rearrangement links TRBV6-1 to TRBJ2-5; D gene unclear. Trimming pared 6 bases from V and 4 bases from J, leaving 9 bases between. This CDR3 has 12 amino acids. Germline loops: CDR1 MNHNS, CDR2 SASEGT. CDR3 sequence: CASSRPRETQYF. DNA of the CDR3: TGTGCCAGCAGCCGGCCTAGAGAGACCCAGTACTTC.

The genes are TRBV5-8 and TRBJ2-1, with D tentatively TRBD1 (5 bases). Germline assignment: CDR1 SGHTS and CDR2 YDEGEE. V was clipped by 0 bases and J by 15 bases, with 16 bases between them. This CDR3 comprises 13 residues. CDR3 residues: CASSLEQGTNWFF. In nucleotides, the CDR3 is TGTGCCAGCAGCTTGGAGCAGGGTACTAATTGGTTCTTC.

For this clone: Other nucleotide sequences from this sample produce the same CDR3. The chain recombines TRBV9 with TRBJ1-3; unclear D gene. V was trimmed by 0 bases and J by 0 bases, leaving 7 bases between them. This CDR3 has 15 amino acids. The germline V gene encodes CDR1 SGDLS and CDR2 YYNGEE. The CDR3 coding sequence is TGTGCCAGCAGCGTAGTTCCCAGCTCTGGAAACACCATATATTTT. It translates to CASSVVPSSGNTIYF.

The gene calls are TRBV7-8 and TRBJ2-2; no reliable D call. CDR1 is SGHVS and CDR2 is FQNEAQ in the germline V gene. CDR3 length: 15 residues. The V end lost 2 bases, the J end lost 4 bases, and 11 bases lay between the germline ends. The CDR3 loop is CASSLNPAATGELFF. CDR3 nucleotide sequence: TGTGCCAGCAGCTTAAATCCCGCAGCCACCGGGGAGCTGTTTTTT.